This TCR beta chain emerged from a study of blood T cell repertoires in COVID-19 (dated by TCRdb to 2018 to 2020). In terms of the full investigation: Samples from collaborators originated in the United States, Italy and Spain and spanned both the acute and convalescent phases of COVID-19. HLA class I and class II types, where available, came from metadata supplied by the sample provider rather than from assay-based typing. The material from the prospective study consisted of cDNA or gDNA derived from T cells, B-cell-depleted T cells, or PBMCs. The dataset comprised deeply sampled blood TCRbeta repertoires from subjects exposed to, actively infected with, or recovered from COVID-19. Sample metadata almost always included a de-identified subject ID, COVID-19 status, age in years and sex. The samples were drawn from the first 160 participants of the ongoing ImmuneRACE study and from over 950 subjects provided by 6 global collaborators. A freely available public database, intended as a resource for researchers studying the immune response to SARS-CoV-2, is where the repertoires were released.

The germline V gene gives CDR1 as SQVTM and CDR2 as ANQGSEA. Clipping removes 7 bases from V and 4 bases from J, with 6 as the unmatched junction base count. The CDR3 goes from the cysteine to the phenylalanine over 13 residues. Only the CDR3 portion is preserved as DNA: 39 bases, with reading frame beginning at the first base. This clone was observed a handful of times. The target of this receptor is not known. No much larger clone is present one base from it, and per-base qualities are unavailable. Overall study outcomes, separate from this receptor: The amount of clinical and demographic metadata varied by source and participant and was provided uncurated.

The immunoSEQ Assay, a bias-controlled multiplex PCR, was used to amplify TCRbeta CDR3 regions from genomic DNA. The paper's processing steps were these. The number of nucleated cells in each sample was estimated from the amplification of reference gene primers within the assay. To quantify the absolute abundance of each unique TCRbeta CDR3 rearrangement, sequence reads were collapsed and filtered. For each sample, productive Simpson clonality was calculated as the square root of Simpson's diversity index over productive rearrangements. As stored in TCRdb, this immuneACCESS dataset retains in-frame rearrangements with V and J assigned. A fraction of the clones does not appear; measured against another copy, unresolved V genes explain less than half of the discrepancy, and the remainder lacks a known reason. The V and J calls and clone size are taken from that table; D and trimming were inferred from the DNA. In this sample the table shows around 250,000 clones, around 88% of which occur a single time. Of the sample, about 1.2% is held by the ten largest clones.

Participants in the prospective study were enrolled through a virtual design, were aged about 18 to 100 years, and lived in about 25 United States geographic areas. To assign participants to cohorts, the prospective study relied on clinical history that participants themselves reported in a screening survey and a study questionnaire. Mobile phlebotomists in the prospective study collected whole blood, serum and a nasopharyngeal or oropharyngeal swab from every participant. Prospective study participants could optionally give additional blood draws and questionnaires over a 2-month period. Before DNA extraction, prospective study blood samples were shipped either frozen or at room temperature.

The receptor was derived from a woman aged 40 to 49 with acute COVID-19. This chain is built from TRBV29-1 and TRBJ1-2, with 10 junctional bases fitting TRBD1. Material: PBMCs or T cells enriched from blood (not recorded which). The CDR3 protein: CSAPGQGSYGYTF. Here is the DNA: TGCAGCGCCCCGGGACAGGGGTCCTATGGCTACACCTTC.